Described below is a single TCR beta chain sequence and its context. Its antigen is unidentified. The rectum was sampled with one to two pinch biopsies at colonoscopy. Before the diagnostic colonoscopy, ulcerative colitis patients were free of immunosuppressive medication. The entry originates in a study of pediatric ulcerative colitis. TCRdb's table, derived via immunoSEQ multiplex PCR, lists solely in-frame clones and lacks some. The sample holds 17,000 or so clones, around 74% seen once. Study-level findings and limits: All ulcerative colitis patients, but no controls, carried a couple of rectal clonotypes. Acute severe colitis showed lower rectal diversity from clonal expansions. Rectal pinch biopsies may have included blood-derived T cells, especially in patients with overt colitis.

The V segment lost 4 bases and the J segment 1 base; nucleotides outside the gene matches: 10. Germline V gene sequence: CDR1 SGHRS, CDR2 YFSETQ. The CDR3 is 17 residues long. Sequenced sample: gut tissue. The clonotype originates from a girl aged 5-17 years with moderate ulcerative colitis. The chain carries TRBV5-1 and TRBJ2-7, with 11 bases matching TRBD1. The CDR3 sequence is CASSGRGQGAVSYEQYF. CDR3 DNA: TGCGCCAGCAGCGGACGCGGACAGGGGGCTGTTTCCTACGAGCAGTACTTC.